This TCR beta chain comes out of a study of blood T cell repertoires in COVID-19. The wider study: Material from acute and convalescent COVID-19 was sourced from the United States, Italy and Spain. Sources were T cells, B-cell-depleted T cells, or PBMCs; the material itself was cDNA or gDNA.

The V gene's germline CDR1 is SGHDN and CDR2 FVKESK. The V end was cut by 3 bases, the J end by 8 bases, with 16 bases between. CDR3 size: 14 residues. The authors' processing: How many nucleated cells were present was estimated from reference gene primer amplification. The protocol was immunoSEQ multiplex PCR, while the TCRdb copy is restricted to in-frame clones and leaves out a portion. V and J calls and clone size are copied from that table; D and trimming were computed from the DNA. Of about 130,000 clones in the sample, 88% were seen once. This sequence joins TRBV14 and TRBJ1-2; no clear D gene. The specimen was peripheral blood. The sequence was obtained from a man in his fifties or sixties with acute or convalescent COVID-19. The CDR3 loop reads CASSQGGFSGGYTF. CDR3 coding DNA: TGTGCCAGCAGCCAGGGTGGATTTTCGGGGGGCTACACCTTC.